The rows below give T cell receptor beta chains drawn from one sample of a study of immune heterogeneity within non-small cell lung tumors. TCRdb redid the calling of the multiplex PCR reads with MiXCR, one entry per CDR3 protein. The sample carries some 12,000 distinct CDR3 sequences, around 27% recorded once. Sequencing input: lung tumor tissue. These TCRs come from a man aged 50 or older with non-small cell lung cancer. CDR3s include the opening cysteine and the closing phenylalanine or tryptophan. D genes are given only for firm matches. Where a row states a size, it is once, few, many or the class of an expanded clone; other rows omit it.

J,V,size,D,DNA,CDR3
TRBJ1-1,TRBV28,medium-sized,.,TGTGCCAGCAGTTACCGGGGGACTGAAGCTTTCTTT,CASSYRGTEAFF
TRBJ2-6,TRBV19,few,.,TGTGCCAGTAGTTCGGGGGCCGCCTTCTCTGGGGCCAACGTCCTGACTTTC,CASSSGAAFSGANVLTF
TRBJ1-1,TRBV7-8,.,TRBD1,TGTGCCAGCAGCTTAGCAGGGCAGGGGGAGGTGGTCACTGAAGCTTTCTTT,CASSLAGQGEVVTEAFF
TRBJ2-1,TRBV20-1,.,TRBD2,TGCAGTGCCGCCTATTTACTAGCGGGGGCGGGGAATGAGCAGTTCTTC,CSAAYLLAGAGNEQFF
TRBJ2-5,TRBV15,many,.,TGTGCCACCAGCGCATTAGGGGGTGGAGAGACCCAGTACTTC,CATSALGGGETQYF
TRBJ1-1,TRBV3-1,many,TRBD1,TGTGCCAGCAGCCCCACAGGGGGAGGAGGTGAAGCTTTCTTT,CASSPTGGGGEAFF
TRBJ1-6,TRBV20-1,many,.,TGCAGTGCGTGGGGCCTTAGGCTCGATTCACCCCTCCACTTT,CSAWGLRLDSPLHF
TRBJ2-3,TRBV14,.,TRBD2,TGTGCCAGCAGCAGAATTGGGGGACTAGCGGGAAATACGCGGTATTTT,CASSRIGGLAGNTRYF
TRBJ2-6,TRBV20-1,few,.,TGCAGTGCTAAGGGTGGAGGGGCCAACGTCCTGACTTTC,CSAKGGGANVLTF
TRBJ1-3,TRBV4-1,.,.,TGCGCCAGCAGCCAAGCCCAGGGAGGAGGAAACACCATATATTTT,CASSQAQGGGNTIYF
TRBJ2-2,TRBV30,few,TRBD2,TGTGCCTGGACCACGGGACTAACAGACACCGGGGAGCTGTTTTTT,CAWTTGLTDTGELFF
TRBJ2-1,TRBV25-1,many,TRBD2,TGTGCCAGCGGATTAGCGGGAGGGAGGGATGAGCAGTTCTTC,CASGLAGGRDEQFF
TRBJ1-6,TRBV12-3/TRBV12-4,many,TRBD1,TGTGCCAGCAGTTCAAGGACAGGGGTTTCACCCCTCCACTTT,CASSSRTGVSPLHF
TRBJ2-7,TRBV20-1,medium-sized,.,TGCAGTGCTAGTTCCCTCTTGCGCGAGCAGTACTTC,CSASSLLREQYF
TRBJ1-6,TRBV3-1,.,.,TGTGCCAGCAGCCAAGCCGCAGGGCTTGGTTCACCCCTCCACTTT,CASSQAAGLGSPLHF
TRBJ2-6,TRBV20-1,.,TRBD2,TGCAGTGCCCTTAGCGGGGGGGTATCTGGGGCCAACGTCCTGACTTTC,CSALSGGVSGANVLTF
TRBJ2-2,TRBV7-9,.,TRBD2,TGTGCCAGCAGCCCCTGGACTAGCGGGAACACCGGGGATCTGTTTTTT,CASSPWTSGNTGDLFF
TRBJ1-2,TRBV2,medium-sized,.,TGTGCCAGCAGTGAGGACGGACACTATGGCTACACCTTC,CASSEDGHYGYTF
TRBJ1-1,TRBV7-8,many,.,TGTGCCAGCAGCATGACCCCGGCGGAAGCTTTCTTT,CASSMTPAEAFF
TRBJ2-3,TRBV18,.,TRBD2,TGTGCCAGCTCACCCGGGACTAGCAGCAGCACAGATACGCAGTATTTT,CASSPGTSSSTDTQYF
TRBJ2-7,TRBV7-9,many,.,TGTGCCAGCTACGACTCGGCAGGCAACGAGCAGTACTTC,CASYDSAGNEQYF
TRBJ2-4,TRBV28,few,TRBD1,TGTGCCAGCAGTTCCGGGACAGAAAACATTCAGTACTTC,CASSSGTENIQYF
TRBJ1-3,TRBV6-1,medium-sized,.,TGTGCCAGCAGTCTACCTCGGACAGCCGGGGGGAACACCATATATTTT,CASSLPRTAGGNTIYF
TRBJ1-4,TRBV14,medium-sized,TRBD1,TGTGCCAGCAGCCTATATACAGGGGGCGTTCGGGAAAAACTGTTTTTT,CASSLYTGGVREKLFF
TRBJ1-1,TRBV6-1,many,.,TGTGCCAGCAGACCACTCGACCGACAGGATGGAGCTTTCTTT,CASRPLDRQDGAFF
TRBJ1-6,TRBV5-1,.,TRBD1,TGCGCCAGCAGCTTGGGGACAGGGGGAACGGATTCACCCCTCCACTTT,CASSLGTGGTDSPLHF
TRBJ1-1,TRBV15,.,TRBD1,TGTGTCACCAGCAGAGATCCAGGGGGGAACACTGAAGCTTTCTTT,CVTSRDPGGNTEAFF
TRBJ2-7,TRBV10-1,medium-sized,.,TGCGCCAGCAGTGGTCAGGGGCGCGAGCAGTACTTC,CASSGQGREQYF
TRBJ2-3,TRBV20-1,medium-sized,.,TGCAGTGCTAGACCGGGTGATACGCAGTATTTT,CSARPGDTQYF
TRBJ2-7,TRBV9,medium-sized,.,TGTGCCAGCAGCGTAGAAGAGGGTAACGAGCAGTACTTC,CASSVEEGNEQYF
TRBJ2-3,TRBV25-1,medium-sized,.,TGTGCCAGCAGTGTAACCGATACGCAGTATTTT,CASSVTDTQYF
TRBJ2-7,TRBV4-2,.,.,TGTGCCAGCAGCCAAGAGGATGGGCCCTACGAGCAGTACTTC,CASSQEDGPYEQYF
TRBJ1-2,TRBV19,medium-sized,.,TGTGCCAGTAGTATCTTCAGGAAACGGAACTATGGCTACACCTTC,CASSIFRKRNYGYTF
TRBJ2-5,TRBV30,.,.,TGTGCCTGGAGCCGCAACCAAGAGACCCAGTACTTC,CAWSRNQETQYF
TRBJ2-3,TRBV15,medium-sized,TRBD1,TGTGCCACCAGCGTTGACAGGGTGGAAACAGATACGCAGTATTTT,CATSVDRVETDTQYF
TRBJ2-7,TRBV9,many,.,TGTGCCAGCAGCGTAGATATTAGCCCGGCCTACGAGCAGTACTTC,CASSVDISPAYEQYF
TRBJ1-2,TRBV20-1,.,.,TGCAGGGGGGGGGGGGGCACGTTCGGCTACACCTTC,CRGGGGTFGYTF
TRBJ2-2,TRBV20-1,few,TRBD2,TGCAGTGCTAGGGTAGCGGGGGGGCAGGTCACCGGGGAGCTGTTTTTT,CSARVAGGQVTGELFF
TRBJ1-4,TRBV4-1,.,.,TGCGCCAGCAGACAGCCAAGTGGGCGGGCTAATGAAAAACTGTTTTTT,CASRQPSGRANEKLFF
TRBJ2-3,TRBV20-1,few,TRBD1,TGCAGTGCTAGGGGACAGGGGCAAGTTACGCAGTATTTT,CSARGQGQVTQYF
TRBJ1-6,TRBV30,.,.,TGTGCCTGGAGTTTTACGAATTCACCCCTCCGCTTT,CAWSFTNSPLRF
TRBJ1-5,TRBV6-4,.,.,TGTGCCAGCAGTAGGTATGGCAATCAGCCCCAGCATTTT,CASSRYGNQPQHF
TRBJ1-1,TRBV6-1,.,.,TGTGCCAGCAGACCCGACAGGCTAGTCACTGAAGCTTTCTTT,CASRPDRLVTEAFF
TRBJ1-6,TRBV6-6,medium-sized,.,TGTGCCAGCAGTTACCGGACGCCCGGCCGAGCAGAAACCTATAATTCACCCCTCCACTTT,CASSYRTPGRAETYNSPLHF
TRBJ2-1,TRBV3-1,medium-sized,.,TGTGCCAGCAGCCAAAGGACGCCCAATGAGCAGTTCTTC,CASSQRTPNEQFF
TRBJ2-2,TRBV3-1,.,.,TGTGCCAGCAGCCAAGATCGGGCAGATTACAATACCGGGGAGCTGTTTTTT,CASSQDRADYNTGELFF
TRBJ2-1,TRBV4-1,.,.,TGCGCCAGCAGCCAAGTCGAGACGGGCTACAATGGGCAGTTCTTC,CASSQVETGYNGQFF